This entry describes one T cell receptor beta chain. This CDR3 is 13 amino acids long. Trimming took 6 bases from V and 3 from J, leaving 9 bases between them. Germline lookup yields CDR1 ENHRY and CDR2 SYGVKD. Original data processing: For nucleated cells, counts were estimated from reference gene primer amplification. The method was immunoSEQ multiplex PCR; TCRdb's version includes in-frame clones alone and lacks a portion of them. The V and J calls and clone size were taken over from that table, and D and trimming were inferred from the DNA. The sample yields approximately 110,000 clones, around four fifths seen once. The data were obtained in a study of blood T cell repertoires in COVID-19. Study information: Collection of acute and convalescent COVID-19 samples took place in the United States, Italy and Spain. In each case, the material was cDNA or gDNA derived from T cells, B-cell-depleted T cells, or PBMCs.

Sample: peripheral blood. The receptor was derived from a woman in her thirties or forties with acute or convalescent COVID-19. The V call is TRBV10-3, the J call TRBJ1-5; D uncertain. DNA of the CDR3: TGTGCCATCAGAAACAGCCTCAATCAGCCCCAGCATTTT. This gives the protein CAIRNSLNQPQHF.